This T cell receptor beta chain is drawn from a study of T cell clusters in autoimmune cytopenias. TRB rearrangements were amplified by touch-down multiplex PCR with mixed TRB-A/B primers. TCRdb reprocessed the multiplex PCR reads and keeps a single row for each CDR3 protein, giving no DNA. This sample's table reports roughly 6,200 distinct CDR3 sequences. In terms of frequency, this clonotype is medium-sized. About 39,000 genome equivalents of blood DNA were amplified for TRB. Germline CDR1 is KGHSH and CDR2 is LQKENI. The CDR3 is made up of 15 amino acids. These same data were also listed under a study on T cell repertoires in aging, cancer and after chemotherapy.

The chain recombines TRBV18 with TRBJ2-2; no DNA is available, so the TRBD1 call from TCRdb remains unchecked. Material: peripheral blood. The receptor's source is a human donor in good health. The CDR3 region is CASSSGTGASGELFF. Full variable domain (outside the CDR3, taken from reference TRBV18 and TRBJ2-2): NAGVMQNPRHLVRRRGQEARLRCSPMKGHSHVYWYRQLPEEGLKFMVYLQKENIIDESGMPKERFSAEFPKEGPSILRIQQVVRGDSAAYFCASSSGTGASGELFFGEGSRLTVL.